The next 19 T cell receptor beta chains were all read from a single sample in a study of cytomegalovirus exposure and HLA in healthy donors. The PCR ran on 60 Vbeta and 13 Jbeta primers. Produced via immunoSEQ multiplex PCR; TCRdb's table is partial and in-frame only. The repertoire has 150,000 to 200,000 clones, about 86% of them found once; the top ten carry around 2%. Sequenced material: PBMCs. These receptors were taken from a woman under 30 in good health and CMV-seropositive.

The chain uses TRBV4-2 and TRBJ2-5; 7 bases are a match to TRBD2. The end of the DNA fits TRBJ2-7 better, so the J call may be wrong. Germline lookup yields CDR1 LGHNA and CDR2 YNFKEQ. This CDR3 has 18 amino acids. CDR3 loop: CASSQSGVRGGKPYEQYF. The CDR3 region has the DNA TGTGCCAGCAGCCAATCTGGTGTTCGCGGGGGAAAACCCTACGAGCAGTACTTC.

This chain's CDR3 is CASSGIPLVGAGSPLHF. The CDR3 DNA reads as TGTGCCAGCAGCGGGATACCATTGGTAGGGGCTGGATCACCCCTCCACTTT. The rearrangement joins TRBV5-5 to TRBJ1-6, with D possibly being TRBD1 (5 bases). CDR1 and CDR2 from the germline V gene are SGHKS and YYEKEE (reference sequence). This CDR3 comprises 17 residues. Trimming stripped 4 bases from V and 10 bases from J, with 24 bases between.

V is TRBV5-4 and J is TRBJ1-1; 7 bases line up with TRBD1. V trimming: 4 bases; J trimming: 4 bases; junction bases outside the gene matches: 10. The CDR3 contains 15 residues. CDR1 and CDR2 from the germline V gene are SGHNT and YYREEE (reference sequence). The CDR3 coding sequence is TGTGCCAGCAGCCCGGAACAGGGGAGGAGCACTGAAGCTTTCTTT. Protein: CASSPEQGRSTEAFF.

This chain links TRBV14 with TRBJ1-2; 7 bases are a match to TRBD1. Trimming removed 2 bases from V and 3 bases from J; junction bases left unmatched: 6. Germline CDR1 and CDR2: SGHDN and FVKESK. This CDR3 region has 15 residues. The CDR3 loop reads CASSQQQGPHYGYTF. CDR3 bases: TGTGCCAGCAGCCAACAACAGGGGCCTCACTATGGCTACACCTTC.

This clone has just one count. The gene calls are TRBV9 and TRBJ2-6; 7 positions agree with TRBD1. The junction had 8 bases not matched to a gene; V was cut back by 1 base and J by 1 base. CDR3 length: 18 residues. Germline CDR1 and CDR2: SGDLS and YYNGEE. DNA for the CDR3: TGTGCCAGCAGCGTAAGACAGGGAGATGATTCTGGGGCCAACGTCCTGACTTTC. Its translation is CASSVRQGDDSGANVLTF.

The rearrangement joins TRBV6-1 to TRBJ2-6; possibly TRBD1 for D (5 bases). This CDR3 contains 14 residues. The V and J ends lost 4 bases and 12 bases respectively, with 16 bases between them. Germline V CDR1 and CDR2: MNHNS, SASEGT. The CDR3 DNA follows: TGTGCCAGCAGTGGCACACCGGGCCAGGGCGTCCTGACTTTC. It codes for CASSGTPGQGVLTF.

This clone was detected a few times. This chain connects TRBV27 to TRBJ1-5; D call uncertain. Germline V gives CDR1 MNHEY, CDR2 SMNVEV (reference sequence). V lost 2 bases and J lost 6, with 8 bases in between. The CDR3 is 13 residues long. CDR3: CASSLEVSQPQHF. CDR3 DNA: TGTGCCAGCAGTTTAGAGGTCAGTCAGCCCCAGCATTTT.

CDR3: CASIYPGRKLFF. DNA of the CDR3: TGTGCCAGCATTTACCCCGGTCGGAAACTGTTTTTT. The gene calls are TRBV5-3 and TRBJ1-4; D uncertain. TRBV5-3 is an ORF; its function is uncertain. The CDR3 has 12 amino acids. The ends were cut back, 8 bases at V and 11 bases at J, with 16 bases in the middle.

The V and J genes are TRBV21-1 and TRBJ2-1; the table's D call, TRBD2, was not checked against the DNA. TRBV21-1 is marked as a pseudogene. The CDR3 covers 15 residues. The CDR3 protein is CASSKEAGTYNEQFF. CDR3 bases: TGTGCCAGCAGCAAAGAGGCGGGTACCTACAATGAGCAGTTCTTC.

V gene TRBV11-2 combines with J gene TRBJ2-2; D is ambiguous. Germline CDR1 is SGHAT and CDR2 is FQNNGV. V was clipped by 3 bases and J by 3 bases, with 5 bases between them. This CDR3 contains 13 residues. The CDR3 here is CASSFQYTGELFF. As DNA, the CDR3 is TGTGCCAGCAGCTTTCAGTACACCGGGGAGCTGTTTTTT.

J is TRBJ2-7 and V is TRBV5-1, with TRBD1 identical over 8 bases. This CDR3 is built from 14 residues. After removal of 4 bases from V and 2 bases from J, the junction contained 5 bases not matched to a gene. Germline-derived CDR1 and CDR2 are SGHRS and YFSETQ. CDR3 DNA: TGCGCCAGCAGCCCGAGGACAGGGCCCTACGAGCAGTACTTC. It is translated as CASSPRTGPYEQYF.

The gene calls are TRBV27 and TRBJ1-5; D is perhaps TRBD1 (6 bases). The CDR3 spans 14 residues. V shed 3 bases and J shed 6 bases, with 12 bases lying between them. The germline gives CDR1 MNHEY, CDR2 SMNVEV (reference sequence). Here the CDR3 DNA reads TGTGCCAGCAGTTTTTCGGGGGGGCTTCAGCCCCAGCATTTT. Translation: CASSFSGGLQPQHF.

The V call is TRBV5-1, the J call TRBJ2-7; D gene ambiguous. The germline CDR1 and CDR2 sequences are SGHRS and YFSETQ. The V end lost 4 bases, the J end lost 5 bases, and 16 bases lay between the germline ends. The CDR3 totals 14 residues. Written as DNA, the CDR3 is TGCGCCAGCAGCCCTGGGCCCTCGAATAACGAGCAGTACTTC. Protein product: CASSPGPSNNEQYF.

The chain combines TRBV6-6 with TRBJ2-2, with D possibly matching TRBD1 (5 bases). The V end was cut by 5 bases, the J end by 6 bases, with 10 bases between. The CDR3 sequence is 13 residues long. Germline lookup yields CDR1 MNHNY and CDR2 SVGAGI (reference sequence). CDR3 residues: CASSTTVSGELFF. The CDR3 DNA sequence: TGTGCCAGCAGTACGACAGTTTCCGGGGAGCTGTTTTTT.

This clone was picked up one time. The chain combines TRBV6-5 with TRBJ1-1, with D possibly TRBD1 on 5 matching bases. CDR1 is MNHEY and CDR2 is SVGAGI in the germline V gene. The CDR3 covers 12 residues. V lost 6 bases, J lost 6 bases, and 11 bases lay in between. The CDR3 region has the DNA TGTGCCAGCAGCAAAGGGGCGTCTGAAGCTTTCTTT. Its protein product is CASSKGASEAFF.

The J gene is TRBJ2-1, the V gene TRBV7-3; D is possibly TRBD2 (6 bases). The CDR3 has 13 residues. The V end was cut by 1 base, the J end by 6 bases, with 7 bases between. From germline, CDR1 is SGHTA and CDR2 FQGTGA. The CDR3 DNA sequence: TGTGCCAGCAGCTTAATGGGGGGCAATGAGCAGTTCTTC. This sequence encodes CASSLMGGNEQFF. Filled out from reference TRBV7-3 and TRBJ2-1, the complete variable domain reads GAGVSQTPSNKVTEKGKYVELRCDPISGHTALYWYRQSLGQGPEFLIYFQGTGAADDSGLPNDRFFAVRPEGSVSTLKIQRTERGDSAVYLCASSLMGGNEQFFGPGTRLTVL.

The chain combines TRBV12-2 with TRBJ2-7; the table's D call, TRBD2, has no DNA check behind it. TRBV12-2 is deemed a pseudogene. The CDR3 is made up of 17 amino acids. The CDR3 DNA is TGTGCAAGTCGCTTAGCTAGCGGGGGGCTCAAGTCCTACGAGCAGTACGTC. It is translated as CASRLASGGLKSYEQYV.

In regard to this clone: The germline gene is not matched at one end of the junction; a read error may be the cause. This chain connects TRBV7-7 to TRBJ2-5; D possibly matches TRBD1 or TRBD2 (5 bases each). This CDR3 is 13 amino acids long. Germline V gene data show CDR1 as SSHAT and CDR2 as FNYEAQ (reference sequence). CDR3 protein: CASSLEGRETQYF. CDR3 bases: TGTGCTAGCAGCTTAGAGGGGCGAGAGACCCAGTACTTC.

This chain uses TRBV7-8 with TRBJ2-7, with D tentatively TRBD1 (5 bases). V was cut by 10 bases and J by 5 bases, with 18 bases left in between. CDR3 size: 13 residues. Germline lookup yields CDR1 SGHVS and CDR2 FQNEAQ. CDR3 DNA: TGTGCCACCTCCTATGGGGCCGGTGACGAGCAGTACGTC. This encodes CATSYGAGDEQYV.